In its sample, the clone carrying this T cell receptor beta chain was seen once. What it recognizes is unknown. A much larger clone lies one base from this, so it may be a read error. The data were obtained in a study of blood T cells in healthy people across ages. Study-level points and caveats: While age rose, TCR beta diversity per million T cells dropped in a roughly linear way.

The second PCR ran about 6 to 11 cycles with a sample-barcoded 5' primer and J-beta primers. TCRdb passed the 5' RACE reads through MiXCR, listing each CDR3 protein once. The top ten clones hold approximately 20% of a sample with about 1 million distinct CDR3 sequences, around 43% of them seen once. The CDR3 totals 15 residues. Trimming cost V 4 bases and J 10 bases, with 20 bases left between them. CDR1 LNHNV and CDR2 YYDKDF come from the germline V gene (reference sequence). V and J are TRBV15 and TRBJ2-1; D is unclear. What was sequenced was blood. The receptor was derived from a woman aged 55 to 70 in good health. In DNA, the CDR3 is TGTGCCACCAGCAAGGATCCAGCTACGACCTACGAGCAGTTCTTC. This codes for CATSKDPATTYEQFF.